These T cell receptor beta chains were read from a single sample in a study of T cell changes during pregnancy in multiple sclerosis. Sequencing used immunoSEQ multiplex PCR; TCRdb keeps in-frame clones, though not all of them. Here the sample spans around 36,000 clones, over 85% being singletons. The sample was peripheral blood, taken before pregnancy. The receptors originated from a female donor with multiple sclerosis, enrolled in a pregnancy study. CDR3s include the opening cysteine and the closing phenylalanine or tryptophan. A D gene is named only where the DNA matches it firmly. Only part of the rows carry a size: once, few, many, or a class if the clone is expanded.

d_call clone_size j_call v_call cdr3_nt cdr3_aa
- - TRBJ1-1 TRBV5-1 TGCGCCAGCAGCTTGGGAGGGCGGACGGCACTGAACACTGAAGCTTTCTTT CASSLGGRTALNTEAFF
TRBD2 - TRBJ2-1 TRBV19 TGTGCCAGTAGTATGAGGGCTAGCGGGAGAAATGAGCAGTTCTTC CASSMRASGRNEQFF
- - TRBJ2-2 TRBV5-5 TGTGCCAGCAGCCGGTGGGGGGCCGGGGAGCTGTTTTTT CASSRWGAGELFF
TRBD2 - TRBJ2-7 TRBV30 TGTGCCTGGAGTGTATATCGGTATGGACTAGCGGGGACCTTCTACGAGCAGTACTTC CAWSVYRYGLAGTFYEQYF
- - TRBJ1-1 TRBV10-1 TGCGCCAGCAGCGACAGCCTGAACACTGAAGCTTTCTTT CASSDSLNTEAFF
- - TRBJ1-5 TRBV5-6 TGTGCCAGCAGCCGCGCGGTTCAGCCCCAGCATTTT CASSRAVQPQHF
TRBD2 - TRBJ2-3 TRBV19 TGTGCCAGTAGCCCGACTAGCGCTAGCACAGATACGCAGTATTTT CASSPTSASTDTQYF
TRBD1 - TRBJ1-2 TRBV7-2 TGTGCCAGCAGTCGGGACAGGGGAAACTATGGCTACACCTTC CASSRDRGNYGYTF
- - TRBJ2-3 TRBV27 TGTGCCAGCAGTTTTTATGGAGAAAGCACAGATACGCAGTATTTT CASSFYGESTDTQYF
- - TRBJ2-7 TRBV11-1 TGTGCCAGCAGCTTAAGCAGTCGGGCGGGGCCCTACGAGCAGTACTTC CASSLSSRAGPYEQYF
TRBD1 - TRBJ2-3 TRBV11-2 TGTGCCAGCAGCTTTGTCAGGGGGAAGGATACGCAGTATTTT CASSFVRGKDTQYF
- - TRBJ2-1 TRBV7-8 TGTGCCAGCAGCCAGAGGTTGTCAGAGCGCTACAATGAGCAGTTCTTC CASSQRLSERYNEQFF
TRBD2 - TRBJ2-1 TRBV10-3 TGTGCCATCACTAGCGGGAGGACCCTGCCCTACAATGAGCAGTTCTTC CAITSGRTLPYNEQFF
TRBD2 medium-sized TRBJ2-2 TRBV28 TGTGCCAGCAGCAAGACTAGCGCGAGCGGGGAGCTGTTTTTT CASSKTSASGELFF
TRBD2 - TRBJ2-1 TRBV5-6 TGTGCCAGCAGCTTAGGGACTAGCGGGTACCGTAAGGGCAATGAGCAGTTCTTC CASSLGTSGYRKGNEQFF
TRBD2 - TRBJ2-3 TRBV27 TGTGCCAGCAGTTGGCGGGAGGGGGATACGCAGTATTTT CASSWREGDTQYF
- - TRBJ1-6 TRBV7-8 TGTGCCAGCAGCTTAGCGACGGCAGGGGTACGTTCACCCCTCCACTTT CASSLATAGVRSPLHF
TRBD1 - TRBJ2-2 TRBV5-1 TGCGCCAGCAGCTTCTCCGGGACAGCGAACACCGGGGAGCTGTTTTTT CASSFSGTANTGELFF
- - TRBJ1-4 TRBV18 TGTGCCAGCTCCCGCAGGGGCGCTAATGAAAAACTGTTTTTT CASSRRGANEKLFF
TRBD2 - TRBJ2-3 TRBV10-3 TGTGCCACCGCAGTACGACCGGGACTAGCGGGCCAGTCCACAGATACGCAGTATTTT CATAVRPGLAGQSTDTQYF
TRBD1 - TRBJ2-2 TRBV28 TGTGCCAGCAGTTCGCATGGACAGGGGCCCACCGGGGAGCTGTTTTTT CASSSHGQGPTGELFF
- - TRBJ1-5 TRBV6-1 TGTGCCAGCAGTGAAGCGGGGAGGACCGATCAGCCCCAGCATTTT CASSEAGRTDQPQHF
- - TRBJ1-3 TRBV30 TGTGCCTGGTGCCCCTTCGGCAGGGTGACCGGAAACACCATATATTTT CAWCPFGRVTGNTIYF
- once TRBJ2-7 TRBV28 TGTGCCAGCAGTTTAAACTCACCCGAGCAGTACTTC CASSLNSPEQYF
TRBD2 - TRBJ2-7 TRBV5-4 TGTGCCAGCAGCTTGGGTAGCGGGGTTTCCTACGAGCAGTACTTC CASSLGSGVSYEQYF
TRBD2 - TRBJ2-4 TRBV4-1 TGCGCCAGCAGCCAAACTAGCGGTCTGGCCAAAAACATTCAGTACTTC CASSQTSGLAKNIQYF
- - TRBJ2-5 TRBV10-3 TGTGCCATGGCAATGTCACAATTGGAGACCCAGTACTTC CAMAMSQLETQYF